Listed below are T cell receptor beta chains from one sample, sequenced in a study of blood T cell repertoires in COVID-19. This table comes from immunoSEQ multiplex PCR, and its TCRdb copy is limited to in-frame clones, with some not included. The table shows roughly 200,000 clones, with 88% occurring only once. The sequenced sample was peripheral blood. These receptors were collected from a man between 18 and 29 years old with active or convalescent COVID-19. The CDR3 runs from the conserved cysteine through the conserved F or W. The D gene is left open where the match is weak. Size tells how often a clone was seen (once, few, many) or the class of an expanded clone, and some rows leave it out.

d_call: NA
v_call: TRBV4-3
j_call: TRBJ2-5
clone_size: NA
cdr3_nt: TGCGCCAGCAGCCAAGATACTCGGCAAGAGACCCAGTACTTC
cdr3_aa: CASSQDTRQETQYF

d_call: TRBD1
v_call: TRBV19
j_call: TRBJ1-1
clone_size: NA
cdr3_nt: TGTGCCAGTAGGAGGACAGGTAGTGGGAACACTGAAGCTTTCTTT
cdr3_aa: CASRRTGSGNTEAFF

d_call: TRBD2
v_call: TRBV6-6
j_call: TRBJ2-5
clone_size: NA
cdr3_nt: TGTGCCAGCAGACTAGCGGGAGGAGGGGAGACCCAGTACTTC
cdr3_aa: CASRLAGGGETQYF

d_call: TRBD2
v_call: TRBV2
j_call: TRBJ2-5
clone_size: NA
cdr3_nt: TGTGCCAGCAGTCGGACTAGCGGTCAAGAGACCCAGTACTTC
cdr3_aa: CASSRTSGQETQYF

d_call: TRBD2
v_call: TRBV27
j_call: TRBJ2-5
clone_size: NA
cdr3_nt: TGTGCCAGCAGACTAGCGGGGGGCGAGCGGGAGACCCAGTACTTC
cdr3_aa: CASRLAGGERETQYF

d_call: TRBD2
v_call: TRBV11-2
j_call: TRBJ2-1
clone_size: NA
cdr3_nt: TGTGCCAGCAGCTTGAAAGCTAGCGGGGGGGAAAATGAGCAGTTCTTC
cdr3_aa: CASSLKASGGENEQFF

d_call: NA
v_call: TRBV2
j_call: TRBJ2-3
clone_size: once
cdr3_nt: TGTGCCAGCAGTGAAGCTAGCGGCCCCTTGGGAGATACGCAGTATTTT
cdr3_aa: CASSEASGPLGDTQYF

d_call: NA
v_call: TRBV10-3
j_call: TRBJ1-1
clone_size: NA
cdr3_nt: TGTGCCATCACCTTCACCCTCAGCACTGAAGCTTTCTTT
cdr3_aa: CAITFTLSTEAFF

d_call: TRBD2
v_call: TRBV19
j_call: TRBJ2-2
clone_size: NA
cdr3_nt: TGTGCCAGTAGTACCGGGGGGAACGGGGAGCTGTTTTTT
cdr3_aa: CASSTGGNGELFF

d_call: NA
v_call: TRBV4-1
j_call: TRBJ1-4
clone_size: NA
cdr3_nt: TGCGCCAGCAGCCAAAGCGGGTTGAGTGAAAAACTGTTTTTT
cdr3_aa: CASSQSGLSEKLFF

d_call: NA
v_call: TRBV6-1
j_call: TRBJ1-2
clone_size: few
cdr3_nt: TGTGCCAGCAGTGAAAGGGGACTACAGGGTTATGACTATGGCTACACCTTC
cdr3_aa: CASSERGLQGYDYGYTF

d_call: NA
v_call: TRBV12-3/TRBV12-4
j_call: TRBJ2-1
clone_size: NA
cdr3_nt: TGTGCCAGCACCGACAGGTCCAATGAGCAGTTCTTC
cdr3_aa: CASTDRSNEQFF

d_call: TRBD1
v_call: TRBV10-3
j_call: TRBJ2-3
clone_size: NA
cdr3_nt: TGTGCCATCAGTGTAGGGGGCCGCACAGATACGCAGTATTTT
cdr3_aa: CAISVGGRTDTQYF

d_call: TRBD1
v_call: TRBV6-2/TRBV6-3
j_call: TRBJ2-7
clone_size: NA
cdr3_nt: TGTGCCAGCAGTTACTCGATCGGACAGGGTTACTACGAGCAGTACTTC
cdr3_aa: CASSYSIGQGYYEQYF

d_call: TRBD1
v_call: TRBV2
j_call: TRBJ1-1
clone_size: NA
cdr3_nt: TGTGCCAGCAGTCCGGACAGGACTGAAGCTTTCTTT
cdr3_aa: CASSPDRTEAFF

d_call: NA
v_call: TRBV27
j_call: TRBJ1-6
clone_size: NA
cdr3_nt: TGTGCCAGCAGTTTAGGACAACTCAGCTCCTATAATTCACCCCTCCACTTT
cdr3_aa: CASSLGQLSSYNSPLHF

d_call: NA
v_call: TRBV11-2
j_call: TRBJ1-3
clone_size: NA
cdr3_nt: TGTGCCAGCAGCTTTTTTGTGTGGGCTAACACCATATATTTT
cdr3_aa: CASSFFVWANTIYF

d_call: NA
v_call: TRBV19
j_call: TRBJ1-4
clone_size: NA
cdr3_nt: TGTGCCAGTAGTATCGTCCAGGGTGAAAAACTGTTTTTT
cdr3_aa: CASSIVQGEKLFF

d_call: TRBD1
v_call: TRBV7-9
j_call: TRBJ1-1
clone_size: NA
cdr3_nt: TGTGCCAGCAGACCTGGGACAGGGGAAATGAACACTGAAGCTTTCTTT
cdr3_aa: CASRPGTGEMNTEAFF

d_call: NA
v_call: TRBV18
j_call: TRBJ2-1
clone_size: NA
cdr3_nt: TGTGCCAGCTCACCCGCGGGATCTAATGAGCAGTTCTTC
cdr3_aa: CASSPAGSNEQFF

d_call: NA
v_call: TRBV7-2
j_call: TRBJ2-3
clone_size: NA
cdr3_nt: TGTGCCAGCAGCAAAGGGTCCTATAGCGGAGGGGCAGATACGCAGTATTTT
cdr3_aa: CASSKGSYSGGADTQYF

d_call: NA
v_call: TRBV5-5
j_call: TRBJ1-1
clone_size: NA
cdr3_nt: TGTGCCAGCAGCCCTACGGGAGGGGAGAAGGCTTTCTTT
cdr3_aa: CASSPTGGEKAFF

d_call: TRBD1
v_call: TRBV27
j_call: TRBJ1-1
clone_size: NA
cdr3_nt: TGTGCCACCAAGGGACAGGGTAAACCTTTGAACACTGAAGCTTTCTTT
cdr3_aa: CATKGQGKPLNTEAFF

d_call: NA
v_call: TRBV15
j_call: TRBJ1-4
clone_size: NA
cdr3_nt: TGTGCCACCAGAAGGGGTCTTTCTAATGAAAAACTGTTTTTT
cdr3_aa: CATRRGLSNEKLFF

d_call: NA
v_call: TRBV9
j_call: TRBJ1-1
clone_size: NA
cdr3_nt: TGTGCCAGCAGCGTAGCCGGGAGCGGTAGTGAAGCTTTCTTT
cdr3_aa: CASSVAGSGSEAFF

d_call: NA
v_call: TRBV6-5
j_call: TRBJ1-2
clone_size: NA
cdr3_nt: TGTGCCAGCAGTTACGGGGGGACCTATGGCTACACCTTC
cdr3_aa: CASSYGGTYGYTF

d_call: NA
v_call: TRBV15
j_call: TRBJ2-3
clone_size: NA
cdr3_nt: TGTGCCACCAGCAGAGATGGGGCAGGCTCAGATACGCAGTATTTT
cdr3_aa: CATSRDGAGSDTQYF

d_call: NA
v_call: TRBV28
j_call: TRBJ2-7
clone_size: NA
cdr3_nt: TGTGCCAGCAGTTTATTAGGGGAAGAATCGGCCGAGCAGTACTTC
cdr3_aa: CASSLLGEESAEQYF

d_call: NA
v_call: TRBV11-3
j_call: TRBJ2-3
clone_size: NA
cdr3_nt: TGTGCCAGCAGCAAGGGGGGGATTGCAGATACGCAGTATTTT
cdr3_aa: CASSKGGIADTQYF

d_call: TRBD1
v_call: TRBV29-1
j_call: TRBJ2-3
clone_size: NA
cdr3_nt: TGCAGCGTTACCGGGACAGGGGGCGCCTCAGATACGCAGTATTTT
cdr3_aa: CSVTGTGGASDTQYF

d_call: NA
v_call: TRBV12-3/TRBV12-4
j_call: TRBJ2-1
clone_size: NA
cdr3_nt: TGTGCCAGCAGCCCACAGGGTAATGAGCAGTTCTTC
cdr3_aa: CASSPQGNEQFF